The 14 T cell receptor beta chains below come from one sample, sequenced in a study of ipilimumab plus nivolumab after autologous stem cell transplantation. Sequenced by immunoSEQ multiplex PCR; TCRdb stores in-frame clones only, minus some. The sample records 20,000 to 30,000 clones, roughly 86% being singletons. Sequenced material: PBMCs, taken in a trial of ipilimumab plus nivolumab as post-transplant consolidation. The receptors here all came from a male donor with diffuse large B-cell lymphoma.

The chain links TRBV9 to TRBJ2-5, with a possible D match to TRBD1 (5 bases). CDR3 length: 15 amino acids. CDR1 and CDR2 (germline): SGDLS, YYNGEE. Trimming shortened V by 6 bases and J by 2 bases, and 17 bases separated the two germline ends. The DNA for the CDR3 is TGTGCCAGCACCCTAAGGGGCAGCGATCAAGAGACCCAGTACTTC. The encoded protein is CASTLRGSDQETQYF.

In its sample, this clone ranks as medium-sized. The chain combines TRBV6-6 with TRBJ1-2; D remains ambiguous. Looked up from germline, CDR1 is MNHNY and CDR2 is SVGAGI (reference sequence). CDR3 size: 15 residues. Trimming pared 0 bases from V and 6 bases from J, leaving 14 bases between. CDR3 amino acids: CASSYSTSRRDGYTF. CDR3 nucleotide sequence: TGTGCCAGCAGTTACTCGACGAGTCGTCGGGATGGCTACACCTTC.

Worth noting for this clone: Distinct nucleotide sequences in the sample also encode this CDR3. The genes are TRBV15 and TRBJ1-4; D is perhaps TRBD1 (5 bases). The V gene lost 4 bases and the J gene lost 6 bases, with 18 bases spanning the gap. Germline V lookup: CDR1 LNHNV, CDR2 YYDKDF (reference sequence). This CDR3 has 16 amino acids. In nucleotides, the CDR3 is TGTGCCACCAGCAATCTGTCCCAGGGCCCCGATGAAAAACTGTTTTTT. As protein: CATSNLSQGPDEKLFF. The full variable domain, with the rest looked up from reference TRBV15 and TRBJ1-4, is DAMVIQNPRYQVTQFGKPVTLSCSQTLNHNVMYWYQQKSSQAPKLLFHYYDKDFNNEADTPDNFQSRRPNTSFCFLDIRSPGLGDTAMYLCATSNLSQGPDEKLFFGSGTQLSVL.

The chain links TRBV5-6 to TRBJ2-4; 9 bases map to TRBD1. Per germline, CDR1 SGHDT and CDR2 YYEEEE. V gave up 4 bases and J gave up 8 bases; unmatched junction bases: 13. The CDR3 loop spans 16 amino acids. CDR3 residues: CASSGKGTGLLDIQYF. DNA of the CDR3: TGTGCCAGCAGCGGGAAAGGGACAGGGTTATTGGACATTCAGTACTTC.

The chain combines TRBV18 with TRBJ2-5, with D unclear. The CDR3 contains 12 residues. V lost 5 bases, J lost 1 base, and 5 bases lay in between. From germline, CDR1 is KGHSH and CDR2 LQKENI. DNA for the CDR3: TGTGCCAGCTCAAGCTTCCAAGAGACCCAGTACTTC. Amino acid sequence: CASSSFQETQYF.

This clone has more than one count but fewer than ten. This chain connects TRBV27 to TRBJ1-5; D perhaps matches TRBD1 (5 bases). V was shortened by 5 bases and J by 7 bases, with 12 bases between the two germline ends. Germline CDR1 MNHEY, CDR2 SMNVEV (reference sequence). The CDR3 consists of 13 residues. CDR3: CASSTQGGQPQHF. CDR3 nucleotides: TGTGCCAGCAGTACTCAGGGCGGACAGCCCCAGCATTTT.

The chain joins TRBV7-9 to TRBJ2-2, with D uncertain. Germline CDR1 and CDR2: SEHNR and FQNEAQ (reference sequence). The CDR3 runs to 14 residues. V was trimmed by 3 bases and J by 6 bases, leaving 11 bases between them. The CDR3 DNA reads as TGTGCCAGCAGCTTCCTTAGTGGTCCCGGGGAGCTGTTTTTT. It is translated as CASSFLSGPGELFF.

A single count supports this clone. V gene TRBV4-3 combines with J gene TRBJ1-2; D gene unclear. The V and J ends lost 4 bases and 2 bases respectively, with 14 bases between them. Germline CDR1 and CDR2: LGHNA and YSLEER. This CDR3 region has 15 residues. The CDR3 DNA is TGCGCCAGCAGCCCCCTCATGAACGGAAACTATGGCTACACCTTC. Its translation: CASSPLMNGNYGYTF.

The chain is built from TRBV18 and TRBJ1-2, with TRBD1 matching over 9 bases. CDR3 length equals 15 residues. V shed 3 bases, J shed 3 bases, and the junction held 5 bases outside the gene matches. Germline V gene data show CDR1 as KGHSH and CDR2 as LQKENI. The CDR3 DNA follows: TGTGCCAGCTCACCGGGGACAGGGAATTACTATGGCTACACCTTC. Protein: CASSPGTGNYYGYTF.

V and J are TRBV19 and TRBJ1-5; 7 bases line up with TRBD1. Germline V gives CDR1 LNHDA, CDR2 SQIVND (reference sequence). Losses at the gene ends were 5 bases for V and 7 bases for J; bases not matched to a gene: 8. The CDR3 has 14 amino acids. The CDR3 coding sequence is TGTGCCAGTAGTTCCAAGACAGGGCAACAGCCCCAGCATTTT. Protein product: CASSSKTGQQPQHF. Drawing the rest from reference TRBV19 and TRBJ1-5, the complete variable domain is DGGITQSPKYLFRKEGQNVTLSCEQNLNHDAMYWYRQDPGQGLRLIYYSQIVNDFQKGDIAEGYSVSREKKESFPLTVTSAQKNPTAFYLCASSSKTGQQPQHFGDGTRLSIL.

V and J are TRBV10-1 and TRBJ2-1; a possible D gene is TRBD2 (5 bases). V was trimmed by 6 bases and J by 1 base, leaving 19 bases between them. The CDR3 spans 17 residues. Germline loops: CDR1 WNHNN, CDR2 SYGVQD (reference sequence). The CDR3 coding sequence is TGCGCCAGCAGAGATACAAAACTAGGCCTTTCCTACAATGAGCAGTTCTTC. Translated: CASRDTKLGLSYNEQFF.

This clone is a singleton in its sample. CDR3 region: CAWNQGDTEAFF. CDR3 DNA sequence: TGTGCCTGGAACCAGGGGGACACTGAAGCTTTCTTT. The rearrangement links TRBV30 to TRBJ1-1; the match to TRBD1 covers 7 bases. This CDR3 is built from 12 residues. The trim removed 4 bases at V and 3 bases at J, leaving 2 bases unmatched. Germline V gene data show CDR1 as GTSNPN and CDR2 as SVGIG (reference sequence).

The CDR3 loop is CASSLLLDGYNEQFF. Written as DNA, the CDR3 is TGTGCCAGCAGCTTGCTTTTGGACGGCTACAATGAGCAGTTCTTC. The rearrangement links TRBV5-8 to TRBJ2-1; D not resolved. CDR1 is SGHTS, CDR2 YDEGEE, per germline. The length of the CDR3 is 15 residues. V was pared by 1 base and J by 3 bases, with 11 bases between.

V usage is TRBV11-2 and J usage is TRBJ1-6; no definite D call. There are 14 residues in the CDR3. The V gene's germline CDR1 is SGHAT and CDR2 FQNNGV. The germline V and J ends were trimmed by 1 base and 10 bases, with 11 bases remaining between them. This CDR3 is CASSLAGDRSPLHF. CDR3 coding DNA: TGTGCCAGCAGCTTAGCAGGTGACCGATCACCCCTCCACTTT.